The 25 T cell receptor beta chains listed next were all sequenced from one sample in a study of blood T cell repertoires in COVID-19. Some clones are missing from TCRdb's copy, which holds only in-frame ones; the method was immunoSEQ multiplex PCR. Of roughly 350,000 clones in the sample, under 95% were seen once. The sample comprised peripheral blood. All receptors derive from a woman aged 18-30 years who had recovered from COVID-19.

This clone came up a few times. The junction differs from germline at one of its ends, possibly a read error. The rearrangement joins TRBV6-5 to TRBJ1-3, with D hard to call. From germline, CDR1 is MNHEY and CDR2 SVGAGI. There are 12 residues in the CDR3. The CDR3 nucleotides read TGTGCCAGCAGCTACTCTGGAAACACCATATATTTT. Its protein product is CASSYSGNTIYF.

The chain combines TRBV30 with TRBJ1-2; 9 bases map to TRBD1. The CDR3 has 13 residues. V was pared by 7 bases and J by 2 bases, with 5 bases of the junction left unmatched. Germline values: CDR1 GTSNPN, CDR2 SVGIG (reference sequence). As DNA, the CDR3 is TGTGCCTTTGGACAGGGGATGAACTATGGCTACACCTTC. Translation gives CAFGQGMNYGYTF.

CDR3 loop: CASSARDSSGNTIYF. In nucleotides, the CDR3 is TGTGCCAGCAGCGCCCGGGACAGCTCTGGAAACACCATATATTTT. J is TRBJ1-3 and V is TRBV14, with 7 bases fitting TRBD1. J lost 0 bases, V lost 5 bases, and 4 bases had no gene match. This CDR3 is built from 15 residues. Germline CDR1 and CDR2: SGHDN and FVKESK.

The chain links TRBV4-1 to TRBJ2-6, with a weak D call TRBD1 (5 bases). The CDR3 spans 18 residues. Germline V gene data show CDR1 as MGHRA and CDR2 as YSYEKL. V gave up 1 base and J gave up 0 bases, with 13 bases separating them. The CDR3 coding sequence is TGCGCCAGCAGCCAAGGTCGGCAGGGCCCCTCTGGGGCCAACGTCCTGACTTTC. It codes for CASSQGRQGPSGANVLTF.

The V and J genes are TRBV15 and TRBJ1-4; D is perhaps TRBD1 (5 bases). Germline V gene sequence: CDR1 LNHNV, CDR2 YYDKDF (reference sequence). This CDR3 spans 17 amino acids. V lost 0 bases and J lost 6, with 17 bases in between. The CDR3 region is CATSRDPQGLFYEKLFF. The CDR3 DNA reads TGTGCCACCAGCAGAGATCCCCAGGGCCTGTTCTATGAAAAACTGTTTTTT. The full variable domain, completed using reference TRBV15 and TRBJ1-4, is DAMVIQNPRYQVTQFGKPVTLSCSQTLNHNVMYWYQQKSSQAPKLLFHYYDKDFNNEADTPDNFQSRRPNTSFCFLDIRSPGLGDTAMYLCATSRDPQGLFYEKLFFGSGTQLSVL.

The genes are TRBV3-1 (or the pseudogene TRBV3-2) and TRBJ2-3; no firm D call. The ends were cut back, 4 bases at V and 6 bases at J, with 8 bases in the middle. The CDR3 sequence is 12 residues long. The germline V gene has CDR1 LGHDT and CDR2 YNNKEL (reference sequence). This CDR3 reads CASSPSRDTQYF. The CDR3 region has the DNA TGTGCCAGCAGCCCCTCGAGGGATACGCAGTATTTT.

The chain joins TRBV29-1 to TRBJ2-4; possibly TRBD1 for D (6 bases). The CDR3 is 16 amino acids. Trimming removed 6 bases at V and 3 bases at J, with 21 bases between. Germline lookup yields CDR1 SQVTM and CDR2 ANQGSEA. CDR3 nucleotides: TGCAGCGTCCTAGGGGGAGCTGGAGGAGGCAAAAACATTCAGTACTTC. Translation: CSVLGGAGGGKNIQYF.

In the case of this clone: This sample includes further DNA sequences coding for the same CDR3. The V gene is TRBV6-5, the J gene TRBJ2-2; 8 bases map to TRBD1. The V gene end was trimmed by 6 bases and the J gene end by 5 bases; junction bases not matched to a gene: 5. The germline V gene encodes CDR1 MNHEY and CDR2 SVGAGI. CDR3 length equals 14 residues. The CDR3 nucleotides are TGTGCCAGCAGGGGGACAGGAGGAACCGGGGAGCTGTTTTTT. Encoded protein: CASRGTGGTGELFF.

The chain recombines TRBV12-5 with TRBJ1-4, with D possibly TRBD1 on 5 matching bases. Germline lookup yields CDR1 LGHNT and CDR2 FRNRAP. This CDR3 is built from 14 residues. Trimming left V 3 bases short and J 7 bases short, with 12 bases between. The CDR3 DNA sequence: TGTGCTAGTGGTTTTGGGGGGATGGGTGAAAAACTGTTTTTT. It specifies CASGFGGMGEKLFF. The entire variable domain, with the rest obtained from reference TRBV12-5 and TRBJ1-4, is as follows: DARVTQTPRHKVTEMGQEVTMRCQPILGHNTVFWYRQTMMQGLELLAYFRNRAPLDDSGMPKDRFSAEMPDATLATLKIQPSEPRDSAVYFCASGFGGMGEKLFFGSGTQLSVL.

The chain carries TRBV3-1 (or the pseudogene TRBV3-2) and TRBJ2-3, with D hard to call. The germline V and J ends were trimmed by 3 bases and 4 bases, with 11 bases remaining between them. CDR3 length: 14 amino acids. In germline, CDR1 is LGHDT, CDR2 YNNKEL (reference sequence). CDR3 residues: CASSQGPSADTQYF. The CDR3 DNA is TGTGCCAGCAGCCAGGGTCCGAGCGCAGATACGCAGTATTTT.

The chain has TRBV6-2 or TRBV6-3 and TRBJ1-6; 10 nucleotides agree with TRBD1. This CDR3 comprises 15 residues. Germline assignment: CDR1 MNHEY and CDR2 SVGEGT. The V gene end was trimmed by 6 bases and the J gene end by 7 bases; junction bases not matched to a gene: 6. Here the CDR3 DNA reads TGTGCCAGCAGCCCAGGGACAGGGGACAATTCACCCCTCCACTTT. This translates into CASSPGTGDNSPLHF.

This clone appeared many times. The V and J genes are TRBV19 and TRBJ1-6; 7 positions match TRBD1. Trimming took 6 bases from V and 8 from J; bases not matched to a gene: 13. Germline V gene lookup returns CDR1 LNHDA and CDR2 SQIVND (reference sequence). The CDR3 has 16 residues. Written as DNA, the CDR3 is TGTGCCAGTAGCTTAACCCCGGGGACAGCCTATTCACCCCTCCACTTT. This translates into CASSLTPGTAYSPLHF.

This chain's CDR3 is CASSPPSWTGSYNEQFF. As DNA, the CDR3 is TGTGCCAGCTCACCACCTTCCTGGACAGGGAGCTACAATGAGCAGTTCTTC. The V call is TRBV18, the J call TRBJ2-1, with 8 nucleotides matching TRBD1. The V gene's germline CDR1 is KGHSH and CDR2 LQKENI. CDR3 length: 17 residues. V lost 0 bases to trimming and J lost 3 bases; unmatched junction nucleotides: 7. Filled out from reference TRBV18 and TRBJ2-1, the complete variable domain reads NAGVMQNPRHLVRRRGQEARLRCSPMKGHSHVYWYRQLPEEGLKFMVYLQKENIIDESGMPKERFSAEFPKEGPSILRIQQVVRGDSAAYFCASSPPSWTGSYNEQFFGPGTRLTVL.

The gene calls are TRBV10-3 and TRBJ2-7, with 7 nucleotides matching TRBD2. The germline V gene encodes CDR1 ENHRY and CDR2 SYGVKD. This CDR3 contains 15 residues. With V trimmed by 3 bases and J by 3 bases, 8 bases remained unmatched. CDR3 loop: CAISDDGRFLYEQYV. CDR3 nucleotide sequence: TGTGCCATCAGTGACGACGGGAGGTTCCTCTACGAGCAGTACGTC.

CDR3 DNA sequence: TGTGCCTGGAGTGTTTTGCGCACTAATGAAAAACTGTTTTTT. Its protein is CAWSVLRTNEKLFF. V usage is TRBV30 and J usage is TRBJ1-4; no definite D call. V gave up 0 bases and J gave up 2 bases, with 7 bases separating them. There are 14 residues in the CDR3. From germline, CDR1 is GTSNPN and CDR2 SVGIG (reference sequence).

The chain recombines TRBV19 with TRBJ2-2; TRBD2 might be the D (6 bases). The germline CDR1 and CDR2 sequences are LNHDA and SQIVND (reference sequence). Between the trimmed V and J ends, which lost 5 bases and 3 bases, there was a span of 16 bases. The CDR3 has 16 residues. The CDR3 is CASSETSRGDTGELFF. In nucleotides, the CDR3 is TGTGCCAGTAGTGAAACTAGCAGAGGAGACACCGGGGAGCTGTTTTTT.

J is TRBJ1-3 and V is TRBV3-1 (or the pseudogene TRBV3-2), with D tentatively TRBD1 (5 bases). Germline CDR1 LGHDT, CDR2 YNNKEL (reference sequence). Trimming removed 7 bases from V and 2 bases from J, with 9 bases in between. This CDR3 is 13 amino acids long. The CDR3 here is CASTRGAGNTIYF. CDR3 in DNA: TGTGCCAGCACCCGGGGGGCTGGAAACACCATATATTTT.

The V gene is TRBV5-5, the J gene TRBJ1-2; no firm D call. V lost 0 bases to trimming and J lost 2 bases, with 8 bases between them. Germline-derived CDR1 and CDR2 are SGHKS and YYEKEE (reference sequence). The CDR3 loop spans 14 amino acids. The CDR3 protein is CASSLVAGNYGYTF. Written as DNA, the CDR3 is TGTGCCAGCAGCTTGGTAGCGGGGAACTATGGCTACACCTTC.

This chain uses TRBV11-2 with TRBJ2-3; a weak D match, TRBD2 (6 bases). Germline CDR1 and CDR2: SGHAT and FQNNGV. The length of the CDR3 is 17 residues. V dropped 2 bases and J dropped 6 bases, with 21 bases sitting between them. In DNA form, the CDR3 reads TGTGCCAGCAGCTTAACATCGGGACTTACTGGTTTTGATACGCAGTATTTT. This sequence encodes CASSLTSGLTGFDTQYF.

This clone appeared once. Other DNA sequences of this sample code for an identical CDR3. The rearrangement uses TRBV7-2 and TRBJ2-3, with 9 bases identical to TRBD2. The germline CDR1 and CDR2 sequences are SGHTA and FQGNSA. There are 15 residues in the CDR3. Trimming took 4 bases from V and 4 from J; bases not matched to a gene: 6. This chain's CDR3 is CASSSLAGVADTQYF. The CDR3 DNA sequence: TGTGCCAGCAGCTCTTTAGCGGGAGTGGCAGATACGCAGTATTTT. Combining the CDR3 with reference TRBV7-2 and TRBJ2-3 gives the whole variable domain GAGVSQSPSNKVTEKGKDVELRCDPISGHTALYWYRQSLGQGLEFLIYFQGNSAPDKSGLPSDRFSAERTGGSVSTLTIQRTQQEDSAVYLCASSSLAGVADTQYFGPGTRLTVL.

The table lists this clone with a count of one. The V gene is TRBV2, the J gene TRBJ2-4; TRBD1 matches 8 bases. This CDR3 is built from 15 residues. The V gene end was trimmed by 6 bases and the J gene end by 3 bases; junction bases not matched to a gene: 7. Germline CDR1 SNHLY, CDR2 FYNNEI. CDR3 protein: CASSPTGVGKNIQYF. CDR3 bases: TGTGCCAGCAGCCCGACAGGGGTCGGCAAAAACATTCAGTACTTC.

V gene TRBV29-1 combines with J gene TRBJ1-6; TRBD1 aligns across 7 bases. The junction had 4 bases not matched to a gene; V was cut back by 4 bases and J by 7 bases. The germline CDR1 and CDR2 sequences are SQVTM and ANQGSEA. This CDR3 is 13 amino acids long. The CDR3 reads CSVGEDRNSPLHF. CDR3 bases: TGCAGCGTTGGGGAGGACAGGAATTCACCCCTCCACTTT.

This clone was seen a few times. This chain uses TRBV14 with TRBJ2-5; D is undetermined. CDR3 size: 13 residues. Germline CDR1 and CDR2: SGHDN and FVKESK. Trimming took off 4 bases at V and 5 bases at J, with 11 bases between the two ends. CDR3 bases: TGTGCCAGCAGCCGCACCATGAGGGAGACCCAGTACTTC. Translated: CASSRTMRETQYF.

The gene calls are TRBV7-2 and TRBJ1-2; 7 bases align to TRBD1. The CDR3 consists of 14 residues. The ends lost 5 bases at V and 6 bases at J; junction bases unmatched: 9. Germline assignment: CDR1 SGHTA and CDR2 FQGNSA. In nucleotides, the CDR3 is TGTGCCAGCAGCATCCTGACAGGGAACCATGGCTACACCTTC. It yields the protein CASSILTGNHGYTF.

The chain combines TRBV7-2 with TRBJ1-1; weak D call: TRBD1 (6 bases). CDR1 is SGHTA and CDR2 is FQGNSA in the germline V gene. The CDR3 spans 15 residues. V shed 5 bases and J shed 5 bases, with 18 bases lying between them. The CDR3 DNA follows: TGTGCCAGCAGCGCGAGGGGGACCCCTGGGACTGAAGCTTTCTTT. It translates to CASSARGTPGTEAFF.